The present TCR beta chain was sequenced within a study of T cells in Graves' hyperthyroidism and ophthalmopathy. Overall study: The initial diagnosis was the point when peripheral blood was collected, ahead of any treatment.

The germline V and J ends were trimmed by 6 bases and 6 bases, with 11 bases remaining between them. Germline V gives CDR1 LNHNV, CDR2 YYDKDF (reference sequence). The CDR3 spans 12 residues. The CDR3 regions of TCR beta were amplified from RNA transcripts. The study used the HTBI primer set for a first-round RT-PCR of the TCR CDR3. From the multiplex PCR reads, TCRdb called clonotypes with MiXCR, one entry per CDR3 protein. The top ten hold about 12% of the sample, which has fewer than 750,000 distinct CDR3 sequences, more than 14% seen once. With respect to this clonotype: Its cognate antigen is unknown. A read error may be the cause here, since a much bigger clone is one base away.

General observations from the study: A 13 V-J signature model discriminated ophthalmopathy versus stable hyperthyroidism. Ophthalmopathy, as predicted by the model, came a median roughly 6.3 months after the prediction.

Patients with uncontrolled infections, other autoimmune diseases, pregnancy or lactation were excluded. Material: blood. The TCR originated in a woman in her forties or fifties with Graves' ophthalmopathy. The rearrangement joins TRBV15 to TRBJ1-1; no clear D. CDR3 DNA sequence: TGTGCCACCAGGACGGGTTACGCTGAAGCTTTCTTT. Translated, it gives CATRTGYAEAFF. The full variable domain, in which reference TRBV15 and TRBJ1-1 provide the parts outside the CDR3, is DAMVIQNPRYQVTQFGKPVTLSCSQTLNHNVMYWYQQKSSQAPKLLFHYYDKDFNNEADTPDNFQSRRPNTSFCFLDIRSPGLGDTAMYLCATRTGYAEAFFGQGTRLTVV.